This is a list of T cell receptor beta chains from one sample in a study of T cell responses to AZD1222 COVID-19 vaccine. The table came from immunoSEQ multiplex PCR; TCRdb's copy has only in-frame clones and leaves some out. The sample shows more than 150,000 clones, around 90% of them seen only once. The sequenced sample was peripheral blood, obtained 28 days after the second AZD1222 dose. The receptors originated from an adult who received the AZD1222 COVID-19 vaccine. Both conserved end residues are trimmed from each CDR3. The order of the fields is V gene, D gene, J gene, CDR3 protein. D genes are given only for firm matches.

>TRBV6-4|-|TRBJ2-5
ASSDNQGATQY
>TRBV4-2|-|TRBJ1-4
ASSQGEAGKNEKLF
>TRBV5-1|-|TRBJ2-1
ASSPGGQYNEQF
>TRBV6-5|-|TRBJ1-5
ASQGQLGQKPQH
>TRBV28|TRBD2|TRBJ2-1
ASGNTGRLAGHNEQF
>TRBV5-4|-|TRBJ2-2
ASSLSPSTGELF
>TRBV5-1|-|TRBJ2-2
ASSPGLLTGELF
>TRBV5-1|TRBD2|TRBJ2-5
ASSLELGGPQETQY
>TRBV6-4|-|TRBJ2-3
ASSSGSFTDTQY
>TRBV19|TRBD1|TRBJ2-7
ASSTDGQGYEQY
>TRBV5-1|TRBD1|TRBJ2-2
ASSSNDRADTGELF
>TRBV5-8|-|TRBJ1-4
ASSLQTDEKLF
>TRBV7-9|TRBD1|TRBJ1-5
ASSVGQGDNQPQH
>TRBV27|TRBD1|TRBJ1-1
ASSPLPGQLTEAF
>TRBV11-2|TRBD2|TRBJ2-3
ASSLGASGTSSTDTQY
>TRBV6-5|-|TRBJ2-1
ASSSLGGGGNEQF
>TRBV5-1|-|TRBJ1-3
ASSLWEHTGFGNTIY
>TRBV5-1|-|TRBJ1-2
ASRPALGGYT
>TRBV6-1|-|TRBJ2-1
ASSETRGRDEQF
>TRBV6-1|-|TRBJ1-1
ASSEYTGSFTEAF
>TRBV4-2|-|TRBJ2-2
ASSQVWLEGGELF
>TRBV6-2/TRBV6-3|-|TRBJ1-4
ASSYGEKLF
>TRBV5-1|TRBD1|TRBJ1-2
ASSLGQGTIPNYGYT
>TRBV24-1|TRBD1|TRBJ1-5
ATSDDRDHQPQH
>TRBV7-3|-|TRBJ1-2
ASSLRGHADVGGYT
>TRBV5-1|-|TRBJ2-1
ASSSELVSYNEQF
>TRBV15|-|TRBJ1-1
ATSRVSTVGTEAF
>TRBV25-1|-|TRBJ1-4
ASSGLQGGGEKLF
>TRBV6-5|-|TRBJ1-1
ASSRQGGTEAF
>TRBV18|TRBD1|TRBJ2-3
ASSPPRDRGRADTQY
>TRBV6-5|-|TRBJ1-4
ASSYDYNEKLF
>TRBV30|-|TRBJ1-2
AWSVLDYGYT
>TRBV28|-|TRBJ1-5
ASSSGGSHQPQH
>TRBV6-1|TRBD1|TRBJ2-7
ASSEGPGGNEQY
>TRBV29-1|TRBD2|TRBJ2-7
SVEASGGAYEQY
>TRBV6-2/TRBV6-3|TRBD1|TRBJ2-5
ASSRTGPTQY
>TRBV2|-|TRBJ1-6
ASSDEGLGNNSPLH
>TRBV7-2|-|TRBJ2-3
ASRITEGSTDTQY
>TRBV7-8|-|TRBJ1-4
ASSWGPNEKLF
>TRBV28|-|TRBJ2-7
ASSLEQGDEQY
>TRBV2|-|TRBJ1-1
ASSEEGKNTEAF
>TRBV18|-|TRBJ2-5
ASSPPSGQKETQY
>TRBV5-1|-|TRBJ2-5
ASSPGWQESLETQY
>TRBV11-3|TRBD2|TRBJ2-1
ASSLDAGASSLLLNEQF
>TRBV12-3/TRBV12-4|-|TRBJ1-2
ASSSTNYGYT
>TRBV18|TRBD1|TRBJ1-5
ASSPGTGDYSNQPQH
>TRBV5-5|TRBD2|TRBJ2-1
ASTLLAGSSYNEQF
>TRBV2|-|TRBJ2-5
ASSVWDSQETQY
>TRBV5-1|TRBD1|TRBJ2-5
ASSPSGTGLETQY
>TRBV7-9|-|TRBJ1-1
AGSLNGDTEAF